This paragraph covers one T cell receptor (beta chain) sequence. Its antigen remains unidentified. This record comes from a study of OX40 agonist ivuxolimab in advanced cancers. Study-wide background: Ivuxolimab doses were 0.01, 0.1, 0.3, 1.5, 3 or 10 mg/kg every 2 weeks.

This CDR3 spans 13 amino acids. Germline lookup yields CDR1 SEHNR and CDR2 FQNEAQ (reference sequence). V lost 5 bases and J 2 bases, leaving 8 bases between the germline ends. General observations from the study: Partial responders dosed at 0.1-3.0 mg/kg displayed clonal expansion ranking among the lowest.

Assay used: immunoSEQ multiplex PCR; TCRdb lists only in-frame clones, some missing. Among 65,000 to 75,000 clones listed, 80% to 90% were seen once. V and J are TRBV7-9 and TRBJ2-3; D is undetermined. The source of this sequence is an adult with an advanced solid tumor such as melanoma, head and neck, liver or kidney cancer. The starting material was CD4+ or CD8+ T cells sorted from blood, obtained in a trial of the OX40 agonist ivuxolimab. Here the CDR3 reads CASSPWDTDTQYF. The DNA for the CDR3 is TGTGCCAGCAGCCCTTGGGACACAGATACGCAGTATTTT.